Below, 7 T cell receptor beta chains from the same sample are listed, as sequenced in a study of blood T cell repertoires in COVID-19. Repertoires were generated with immunoSEQ multiplex PCR, while TCRdb's copy carries only in-frame clones and drops some. The sample has a few hundred thousand clones, 91% seen once. The sequenced material came from peripheral blood. The receptors were sampled from a person aged 18 to 35 with COVID-19, enrolled during active disease.

This clone was recorded only once. The chain combines TRBV13 with TRBJ2-7; D is uncertain. Trimming removed 1 base at V and 2 bases at J, with 9 bases between. Germline V lookup: CDR1 PRHDT, CDR2 FYEKMQ (reference sequence). This CDR3 has 14 amino acids. Here the CDR3 DNA reads TGTGCCAGCAGCTTAGCACAGAGCACCTACGAGCAGTACTTC. Amino acids: CASSLAQSTYEQYF.

The V gene is TRBV5-1, the J gene TRBJ2-1; possibly TRBD2 for D (6 bases). The CDR3 spans 15 residues. Trimming stripped 4 bases from V and 9 bases from J, with 20 bases between. Germline assignment: CDR1 SGHRS and CDR2 YFSETQ. CDR3 DNA sequence: TGCGCCAGCAGCCCGGACTCGACTAGTACGGTTGAGCAGTTCTTC. Translated: CASSPDSTSTVEQFF. Complete variable domain (other parts from reference TRBV5-1 and TRBJ2-1): KAGVTQTPRYLIKTRGQQVTLSCSPISGHRSVSWYQQTPGQGLQFLFEYFSETQRNKGNFPGRFSGRQFSNSRSEMNVSTLELGDSALYLCASSPDSTSTVEQFFGPGTRLTVL.

J is TRBJ1-6 and V is TRBV28; TRBD1 matches at 10 bases. Germline V gene lookup returns CDR1 MDHEN and CDR2 SYDVKM. The CDR3 runs to 16 residues. V was pared by 2 bases and J by 8 bases, with 6 bases of the junction left unmatched. CDR3 amino acids: CASSLIGTGADSPLHF. The CDR3, as DNA: TGTGCCAGCAGTTTAATAGGGACAGGGGCTGATTCACCCCTCCACTTT. Filled out from reference TRBV28 and TRBJ1-6, the complete variable domain reads DVKVTQSSRYLVKRTGEKVFLECVQDMDHENMFWYRQDPGLGLRLIYFSYDVKMKEKGDIPEGYSVSREKKERFSLILESASTNQTSMYLCASSLIGTGADSPLHFGNGTRLTVT.

The chain has TRBV25-1 and TRBJ1-4; 7 bases agree with TRBD1. Per germline, CDR1 MGHDK and CDR2 SYGVNS. The CDR3 loop spans 15 amino acids. V trimming: 4 bases; J trimming: 8 bases; junction bases outside the gene matches: 10. CDR3 region: CASSARQGLGEKLFF. CDR3 nucleotides: TGTGCCAGCAGTGCCCGACAGGGTTTAGGCGAAAAACTGTTTTTT.

The rearrangement links TRBV27 to TRBJ1-1; possible D gene TRBD1, 6 bases. V dropped 7 bases and J dropped 0 bases, with 15 bases sitting between them. This CDR3 contains 15 residues. The germline V gene has CDR1 MNHEY and CDR2 SMNVEV (reference sequence). The CDR3 nucleotides read TGTGCCAGCAAAGTGGGGGCAGCTTTGAACACTGAAGCTTTCTTT. It specifies CASKVGAALNTEAFF.

CDR3 amino acids: CSVELAGGPGTGELFF. The CDR3 region has the DNA TGCAGCGTTGAACTAGCGGGAGGGCCGGGCACCGGGGAGCTGTTTTTT. The genes are TRBV29-1 and TRBJ2-2; 12 positions agree with TRBD2. The CDR3 runs to 16 residues. The V segment lost 2 bases and the J segment 4 bases; nucleotides outside the gene matches: 5. The germline V gene encodes CDR1 SQVTM and CDR2 ANQGSEA.

The chain couples TRBV11-2 to TRBJ2-7; 11 bases are shared with TRBD2. The CDR3 runs 16 residues. The V gene's germline CDR1 is SGHAT and CDR2 FQNNGV. V was clipped by 5 bases and J by 3 bases; unmatched bases: 9. CDR3: CASSTPTSGSNYEQYF. The CDR3 nucleotides read TGTGCCAGCAGCACACCTACTAGCGGGAGTAACTACGAGCAGTACTTC.